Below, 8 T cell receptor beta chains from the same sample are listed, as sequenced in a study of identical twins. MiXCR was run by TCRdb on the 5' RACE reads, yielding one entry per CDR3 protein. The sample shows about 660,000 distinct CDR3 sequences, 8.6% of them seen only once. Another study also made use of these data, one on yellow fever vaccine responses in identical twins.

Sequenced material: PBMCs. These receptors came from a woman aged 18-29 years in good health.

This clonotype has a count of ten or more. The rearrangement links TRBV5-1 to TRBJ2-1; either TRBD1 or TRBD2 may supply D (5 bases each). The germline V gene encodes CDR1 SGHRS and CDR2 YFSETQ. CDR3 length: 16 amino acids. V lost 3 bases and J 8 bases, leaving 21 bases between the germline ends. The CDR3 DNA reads TGCGCCAGCAGCTCGGGAAGGCAGGGCTTAAGAGATGAGCAGTTCTTC. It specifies CASSSGRQGLRDEQFF. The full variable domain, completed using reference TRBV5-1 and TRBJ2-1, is KAGVTQTPRYLIKTRGQQVTLSCSPISGHRSVSWYQQTPGQGLQFLFEYFSETQRNKGNFPGRFSGRQFSNSRSEMNVSTLELGDSALYLCASSSGRQGLRDEQFFGPGTRLTVL.

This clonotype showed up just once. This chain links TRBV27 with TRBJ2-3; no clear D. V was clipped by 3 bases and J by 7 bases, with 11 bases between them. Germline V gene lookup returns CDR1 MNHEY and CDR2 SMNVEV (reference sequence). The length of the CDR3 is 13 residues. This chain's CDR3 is CASSFTERNTQYF. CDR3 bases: TGTGCCAGCAGTTTTACAGAGCGAAATACGCAGTATTTT.

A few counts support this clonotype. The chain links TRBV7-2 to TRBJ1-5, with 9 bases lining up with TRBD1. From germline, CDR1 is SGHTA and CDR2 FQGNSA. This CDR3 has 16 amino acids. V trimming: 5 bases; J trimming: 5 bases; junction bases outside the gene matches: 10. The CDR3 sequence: CASSLKEGQGYQPQHF. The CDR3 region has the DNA TGTGCCAGCAGCCTGAAAGAGGGACAGGGTTATCAGCCCCAGCATTTT.

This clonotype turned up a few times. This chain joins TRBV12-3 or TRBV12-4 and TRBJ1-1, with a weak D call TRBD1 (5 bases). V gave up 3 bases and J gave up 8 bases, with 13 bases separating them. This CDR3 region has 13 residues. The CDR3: CASSFPETEEAFF. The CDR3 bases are TGTGCCAGCAGTTTCCCCGAGACAGAAGAAGCTTTCTTT.

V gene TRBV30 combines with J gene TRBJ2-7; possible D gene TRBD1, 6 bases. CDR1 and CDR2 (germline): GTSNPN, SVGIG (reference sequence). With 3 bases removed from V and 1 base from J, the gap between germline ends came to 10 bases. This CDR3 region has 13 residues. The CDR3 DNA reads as TGTGCCTGGAGAAGAGGGGGATCCTACGAGCAGTACTTC. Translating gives CAWRRGGSYEQYF. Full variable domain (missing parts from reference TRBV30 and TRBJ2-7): SQTIHQWPATLVQPVGSPLSLECTVEGTSNPNLYWYRQAAGRGLQLLFYSVGIGQISSEVPQNLSASRPQDRQFILSSKKLLLSDSGFYLCAWRRGGSYEQYFGPGTRLTVT.

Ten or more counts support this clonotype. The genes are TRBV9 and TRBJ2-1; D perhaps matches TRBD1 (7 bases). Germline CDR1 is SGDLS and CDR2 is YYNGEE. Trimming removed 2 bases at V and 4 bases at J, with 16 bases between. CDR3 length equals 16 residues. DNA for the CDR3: TGTGCCAGCAGCGTCGGAGGCGGGACAGCTTACAATGAGCAGTTCTTC. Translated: CASSVGGGTAYNEQFF.

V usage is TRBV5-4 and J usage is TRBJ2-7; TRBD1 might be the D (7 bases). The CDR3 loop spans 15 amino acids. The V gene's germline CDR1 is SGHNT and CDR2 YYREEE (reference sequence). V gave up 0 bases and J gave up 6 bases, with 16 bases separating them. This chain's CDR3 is CASSLGGRGTFEQYF. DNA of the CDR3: TGTGCCAGCAGCTTGGGGGGCAGGGGGACTTTCGAGCAGTACTTC.

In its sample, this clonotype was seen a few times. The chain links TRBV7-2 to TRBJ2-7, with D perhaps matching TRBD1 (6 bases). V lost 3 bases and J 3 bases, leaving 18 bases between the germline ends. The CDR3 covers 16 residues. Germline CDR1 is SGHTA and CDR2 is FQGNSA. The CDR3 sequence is CASSFFRRQGNYEQYF. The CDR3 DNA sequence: TGTGCCAGCAGCTTTTTTCGGCGGCAGGGGAACTACGAGCAGTACTTC.